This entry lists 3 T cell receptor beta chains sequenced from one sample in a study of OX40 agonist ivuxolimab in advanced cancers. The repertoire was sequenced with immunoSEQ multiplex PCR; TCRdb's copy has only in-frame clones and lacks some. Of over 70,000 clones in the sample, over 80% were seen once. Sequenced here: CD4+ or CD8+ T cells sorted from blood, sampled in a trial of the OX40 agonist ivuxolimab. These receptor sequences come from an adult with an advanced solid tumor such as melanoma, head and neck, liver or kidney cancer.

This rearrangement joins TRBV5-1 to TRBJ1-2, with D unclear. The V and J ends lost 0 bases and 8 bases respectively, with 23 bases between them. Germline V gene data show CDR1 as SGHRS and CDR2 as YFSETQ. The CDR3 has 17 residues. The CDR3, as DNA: TGCGCCAGCAGCTTGGACCGGGCCGGTGTTTTTCTTGAGGGCTACACCTTC. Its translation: CASSLDRAGVFLEGYTF.

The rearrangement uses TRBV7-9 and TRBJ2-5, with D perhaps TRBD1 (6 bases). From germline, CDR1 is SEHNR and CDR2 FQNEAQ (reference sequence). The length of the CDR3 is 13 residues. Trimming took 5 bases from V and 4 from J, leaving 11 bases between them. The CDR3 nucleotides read TGTGCCAGCAGCGTACGGGACACAGAGACCCAGTACTTC. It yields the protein CASSVRDTETQYF.

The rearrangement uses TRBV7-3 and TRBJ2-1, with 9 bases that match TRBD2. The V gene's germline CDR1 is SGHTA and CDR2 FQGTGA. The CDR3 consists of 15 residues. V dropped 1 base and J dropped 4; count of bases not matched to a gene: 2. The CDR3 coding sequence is TGTGCCAGCAGCTTAAACGCGGGAGGGTACAATGAGCAGTTCTTC. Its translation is CASSLNAGGYNEQFF.